The 2 T cell receptor beta chains below were found in one sample sequenced in a study of vaccination and CD4 T cells after COVID-19. Sequencing of DNA taken from cultured CD4+ T cells relied on the Oncomine TCR Beta short-read assay. From the PCR reads, TCRdb called clonotypes with MiXCR, one entry per CDR3 protein. The profile shows about 18,000 distinct CDR3 sequences, roughly 50% of them singletons. Treatment meaning: approximately nine-day PBMC culture with coronavirus spike peptide pools or control peptides (ViraFEST assay). Their antigens remain unidentified. Sample: CD4+ T cells from blood, cultured in vitro. The source of these receptors is a human donor who had recovered from COVID-19.

This chain joins TRBV10-3 and TRBJ2-7; 10 positions match TRBD1. Per germline, CDR1 ENHRY and CDR2 SYGVKD. The CDR3 is 19 residues long. J was trimmed by 3 bases and V by 4 bases; bases with no gene match: 18. The CDR3 protein is CAISVLGQGGTAEIYEQYF. DNA for the CDR3: TGTGCCATCAGTGTCTTAGGACAGGGGGGTACGGCGGAAATCTACGAGCAGTACTTC.

This clonotype was picked up a small number of times. V usage is TRBV19 and J usage is TRBJ1-3, with 7 bases aligning to TRBD1. This CDR3 has 15 amino acids. Germline assignment: CDR1 LNHDA and CDR2 SQIVND (reference sequence). V trimming: 3 bases; J trimming: 1 base; junction bases outside the gene matches: 3. CDR3 protein: CASSIGTASGNTIYF. DNA for the CDR3: TGTGCCAGTAGTATTGGGACAGCTTCTGGAAACACCATATATTTT.